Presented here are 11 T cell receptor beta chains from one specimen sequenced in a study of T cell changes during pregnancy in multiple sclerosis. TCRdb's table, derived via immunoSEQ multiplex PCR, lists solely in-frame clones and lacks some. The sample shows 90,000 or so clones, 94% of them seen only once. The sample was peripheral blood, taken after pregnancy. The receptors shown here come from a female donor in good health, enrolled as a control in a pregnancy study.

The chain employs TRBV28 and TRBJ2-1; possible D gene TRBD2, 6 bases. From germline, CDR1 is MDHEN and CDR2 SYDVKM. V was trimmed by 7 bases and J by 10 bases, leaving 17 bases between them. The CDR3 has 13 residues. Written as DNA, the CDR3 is TGTGCCAGCATTGGGACTCTCGTCGGGGAGCAGTTCTTC. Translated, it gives CASIGTLVGEQFF. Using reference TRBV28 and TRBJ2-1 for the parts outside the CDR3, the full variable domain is DVKVTQSSRYLVKRTGEKVFLECVQDMDHENMFWYRQDPGLGLRLIYFSYDVKMKEKGDIPEGYSVSREKKERFSLILESASTNQTSMYLCASIGTLVGEQFFGPGTRLTVL.

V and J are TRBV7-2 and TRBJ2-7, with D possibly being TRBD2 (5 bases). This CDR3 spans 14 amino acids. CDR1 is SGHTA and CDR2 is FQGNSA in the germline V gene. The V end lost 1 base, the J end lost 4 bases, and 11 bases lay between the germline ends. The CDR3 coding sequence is TGTGCCAGCAGCTTAGGGGGAGCCGATTACGAGCAGTACTTC. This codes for CASSLGGADYEQYF.

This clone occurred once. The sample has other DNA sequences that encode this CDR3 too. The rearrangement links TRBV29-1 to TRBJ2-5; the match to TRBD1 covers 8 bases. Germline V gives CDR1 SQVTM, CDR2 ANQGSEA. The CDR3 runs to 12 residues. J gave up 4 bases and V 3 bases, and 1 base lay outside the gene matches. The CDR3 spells CSVETGAETQYF. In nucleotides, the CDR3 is TGCAGCGTTGAGACAGGGGCAGAGACCCAGTACTTC.

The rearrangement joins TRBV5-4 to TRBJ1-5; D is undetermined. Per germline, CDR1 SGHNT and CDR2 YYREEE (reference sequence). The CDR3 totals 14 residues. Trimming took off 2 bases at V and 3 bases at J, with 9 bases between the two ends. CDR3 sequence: CASSLLGSNQPQHF. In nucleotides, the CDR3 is TGTGCCAGCAGCTTACTCGGTTCCAATCAGCCCCAGCATTTT.

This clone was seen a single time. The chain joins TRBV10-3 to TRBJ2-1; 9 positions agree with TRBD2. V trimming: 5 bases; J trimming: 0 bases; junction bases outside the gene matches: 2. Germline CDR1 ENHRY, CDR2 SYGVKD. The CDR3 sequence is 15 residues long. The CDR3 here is CAISSSGSSYNEQFF. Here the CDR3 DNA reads TGTGCCATCAGTAGTAGCGGGAGCTCCTACAATGAGCAGTTCTTC.

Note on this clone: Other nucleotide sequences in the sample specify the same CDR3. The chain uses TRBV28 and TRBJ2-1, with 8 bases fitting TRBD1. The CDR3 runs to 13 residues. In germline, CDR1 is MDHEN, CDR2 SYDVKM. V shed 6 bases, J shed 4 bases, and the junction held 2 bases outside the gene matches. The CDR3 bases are TGTGCCAGCAGGGGGACAGGATACAATGAGCAGTTCTTC. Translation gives CASRGTGYNEQFF.

This CDR3 reads CASSPPGYEQYF. The DNA of the CDR3 is TGCGCCAGCAGCCCCCCCGGGTACGAGCAGTACTTC. The chain links TRBV5-1 to TRBJ2-7; D remains unclear. V was pared by 4 bases and J by 4 bases, with 9 bases between. The CDR3 runs 12 residues. Germline V gene lookup returns CDR1 SGHRS and CDR2 YFSETQ. The variable domain in full, with the rest retrieved from reference TRBV5-1 and TRBJ2-7, is KAGVTQTPRYLIKTRGQQVTLSCSPISGHRSVSWYQQTPGQGLQFLFEYFSETQRNKGNFPGRFSGRQFSNSRSEMNVSTLELGDSALYLCASSPPGYEQYFGPGTRLTVT.

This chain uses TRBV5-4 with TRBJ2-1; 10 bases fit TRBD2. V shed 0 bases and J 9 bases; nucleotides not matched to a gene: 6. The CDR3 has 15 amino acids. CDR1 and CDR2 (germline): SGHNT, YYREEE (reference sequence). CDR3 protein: CASSLASGRRGEQFF. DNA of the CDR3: TGTGCCAGCAGCTTGGCTAGCGGGAGAAGGGGTGAGCAGTTCTTC.

The CDR3 region has the DNA TGTGCCAGCAGCACCGGACAGTCCTACGAGCAGTACTTC. It translates to CASSTGQSYEQYF. This chain links TRBV11-2 with TRBJ2-7; D may be TRBD1 (6 bases). This CDR3 contains 13 residues. Per germline, CDR1 SGHAT and CDR2 FQNNGV. Trimming left V 5 bases short and J 1 base short, with 9 bases between. Filled out from reference TRBV11-2 and TRBJ2-7, the complete variable domain reads EAGVAQSPRYKIIEKRQSVAFWCNPISGHATLYWYQQILGQGPKLLIQFQNNGVVDDSQLPKDRFSAERLKGVDSTLKIQPAKLEDSAVYLCASSTGQSYEQYFGPGTRLTVT.

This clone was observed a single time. The CDR3 bases are TGCGCCAGCAGTGCGGGGTCGGCAACTAATGAAAAACTGTTTTTT. Its translation is CASSAGSATNEKLFF. V and J are TRBV5-1 and TRBJ1-4; D is undetermined. CDR1 is SGHRS, CDR2 YFSETQ, per germline. The CDR3 contains 15 residues. Trimming cost V 5 bases and J 0 bases, with 11 bases left between them. Variable domain in full (rest from reference TRBV5-1 and TRBJ1-4): KAGVTQTPRYLIKTRGQQVTLSCSPISGHRSVSWYQQTPGQGLQFLFEYFSETQRNKGNFPGRFSGRQFSNSRSEMNVSTLELGDSALYLCASSAGSATNEKLFFGSGTQLSVL.

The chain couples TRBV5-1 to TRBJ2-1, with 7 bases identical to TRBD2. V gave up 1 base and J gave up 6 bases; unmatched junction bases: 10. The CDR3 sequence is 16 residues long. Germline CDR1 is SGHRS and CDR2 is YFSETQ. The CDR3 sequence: CASSLIGGSRGNEQFF. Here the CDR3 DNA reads TGCGCCAGCAGCTTGATTGGCGGGAGCCGCGGCAATGAGCAGTTCTTC.